This is a list of T cell receptor beta chains from one sample in a study of shared clonotypes between healthy human individuals. TCRdb's table, derived via immunoSEQ multiplex PCR, lists solely in-frame clones and lacks some. The sample records approximately 2,300,000 clones, about 90% being singletons. Material for sequencing was naive CD4+ T cells from PBMCs. These TCRs come from a man between 18 and 35 years old in good health. Some clones in this sample may be carry-over from other donors' samples. The CDR3 runs from the conserved cysteine through the conserved F or W. The D gene is left open where the match is weak. A row's size may be missing; if present it is once, few, many or a size class.

v_call	clone_size	j_call	d_call	cdr3_aa	cdr3_nt
TRBV9	.	TRBJ2-1	TRBD2	CASSVEGGSRYNEQFF	TGTGCCAGCAGCGTAGAGGGCGGGAGTAGGTACAATGAGCAGTTCTTC
TRBV18	.	TRBJ2-5	TRBD2	CASSPRAGAGEETQYF	TGTGCCAGCTCACCCCGAGCGGGAGCAGGGGAGGAGACCCAGTACTTC
TRBV29-1	.	TRBJ2-3	.	CSSVRADTQYF	TGCAGCTCCGTGAGAGCAGATACGCAGTATTTT
TRBV11-3	.	TRBJ2-3	.	CASSPPSTDTQYF	TGTGCCAGCAGCCCACCTAGCACAGATACGCAGTATTTT
TRBV5-6	.	TRBJ2-1	TRBD2	CASSLDGTTDLGQFF	TGTGCCAGCAGCTTGGACGGGACTACTGATCTTGGGCAGTTCTTC
TRBV9	.	TRBJ1-4	TRBD1	CASSVKGDRAEKLFF	TGTGCCAGCAGCGTGAAAGGGGACAGGGCCGAAAAACTGTTTTTT
TRBV27	.	TRBJ2-7	.	CASRLRPRGPYEQYF	TGTGCCAGCAGGTTAAGGCCCCGCGGACCCTACGAGCAGTACTTC
TRBV5-5	.	TRBJ2-5	TRBD1	CASSSTGMETQYF	TGTGCCAGCAGCTCGACAGGGATGGAGACCCAGTACTTC
TRBV5-1	.	TRBJ1-1	.	CASSLLRGENTEAFF	TGCGCCAGCAGCTTGTTGCGGGGGGAGAACACTGAAGCTTTCTTT
TRBV29-1	once	TRBJ2-1	TRBD2	CSVRRTSGNNEQFF	TGCAGCGTCCGCCGGACTAGCGGAAACAATGAGCAGTTCTTC
TRBV18	once	TRBJ2-1	TRBD2	CASSPLAGVTYNEQFF	TGTGCCAGCTCACCATTAGCGGGAGTAACCTACAATGAGCAGTTCTTC